This is a list of T cell receptor beta chains from one sample in a study of T-cell reconstitution after alpha-beta-depleted transplantation in children. TCRdb used MiXCR to reprocess the PCR reads, holding one entry per CDR3 protein. In the table there are about 360,000 distinct CDR3 sequences, 10% to 15% of which are singletons. The specimen comprised PBMCs, sampled from the stem cell graft. These TCRs come from a human donor who donated a stem cell graft to a child with Fanconi anemia. The CDR3 runs from the conserved cysteine through the conserved F or W. Fields, in order: J gene, clone size, D gene, V gene, CDR3 DNA, CDR3 protein. D genes are given only for firm matches. Clone size is stated in some rows and not others, as once, few, many or a class when expanded.

j_call: TRBJ2-5
clone_size: many
d_call: TRBD2
v_call: TRBV12-3/TRBV12-4
cdr3_nt: TGTGCCAGCAGTTTATTGGGCGGGGGAACCCAGTACTTC
cdr3_aa: CASSLLGGGTQYF

j_call: TRBJ2-7
clone_size: NA
d_call: TRBD1
v_call: TRBV27
cdr3_nt: TGTGCCAGCAGTCCGGGACAGCTATACGAGCAGTACTTC
cdr3_aa: CASSPGQLYEQYF

j_call: TRBJ1-2
clone_size: NA
d_call: TRBD1
v_call: TRBV20-1
cdr3_nt: TGCAGTGCTAGACCCGACAGGGTTGGCTACACCTTC
cdr3_aa: CSARPDRVGYTF

j_call: TRBJ2-7
clone_size: NA
d_call: TRBD2
v_call: TRBV7-2
cdr3_nt: TGTGCCAGCAGGCGGGGACTAGCGTCCTACGAGCAGTACTTC
cdr3_aa: CASRRGLASYEQYF

j_call: TRBJ2-3
clone_size: NA
d_call: TRBD1
v_call: TRBV12-5
cdr3_nt: TGTGCTAGTGGTTTGGGAACAGGGGAAGTCGCAGATACGCAGTATTTT
cdr3_aa: CASGLGTGEVADTQYF

j_call: TRBJ2-3
clone_size: NA
d_call: TRBD2
v_call: TRBV7-2
cdr3_nt: TGTGCCAGCAGCTTAGGGGGTCTAGCGGGGGCGGAAGATACGCAGTATTTT
cdr3_aa: CASSLGGLAGAEDTQYF

j_call: TRBJ1-1
clone_size: few
d_call: NA
v_call: TRBV4-2
cdr3_nt: TGTGCCAGCAGCCAAGAAAGGGGAGGGTTTGTTGCGTCTGAAGCTTTCTTT
cdr3_aa: CASSQERGGFVASEAFF

j_call: TRBJ2-3
clone_size: NA
d_call: NA
v_call: TRBV11-3
cdr3_nt: TGTGCCAGCTCCACGGGCTCAGTCACAGATACGCAGTATTTT
cdr3_aa: CASSTGSVTDTQYF

j_call: TRBJ2-2
clone_size: many
d_call: NA
v_call: TRBV6-1
cdr3_nt: TGTGCCAGCAGTGGGGTAGGGGTTGCCGGGGAGCTGTTTTTT
cdr3_aa: CASSGVGVAGELFF

j_call: TRBJ2-7
clone_size: NA
d_call: TRBD1
v_call: TRBV2
cdr3_nt: TGTGCCGGAGGGACAGGACCCTCCTACGAGCAGTACTTC
cdr3_aa: CAGGTGPSYEQYF

j_call: TRBJ2-2
clone_size: few
d_call: NA
v_call: TRBV4-3
cdr3_nt: TGCGCCAGCAGCCAAGATGTTGAGGGGATGGACACCGGGGAGCTGTTTTTT
cdr3_aa: CASSQDVEGMDTGELFF

j_call: TRBJ2-5
clone_size: many
d_call: NA
v_call: TRBV7-8
cdr3_nt: TGTGCCAGCAGCTTTAAACCGGAGACCCAGTACTTC
cdr3_aa: CASSFKPETQYF

j_call: TRBJ1-5
clone_size: NA
d_call: NA
v_call: TRBV4-2
cdr3_nt: TGTGCCAGCAGCCAAGGCCAGGGTAGCATCCAGCCCCAGCATTTT
cdr3_aa: CASSQGQGSIQPQHF

j_call: TRBJ1-1
clone_size: many
d_call: NA
v_call: TRBV7-9
cdr3_nt: TGTGCCAGCACACGGTCGTCAGACGACACTGAAGCTTTCTTT
cdr3_aa: CASTRSSDDTEAFF

j_call: TRBJ2-4
clone_size: NA
d_call: TRBD1
v_call: TRBV28
cdr3_nt: TGTGCCAGCAGCTTCAGGACAGGGGGGGTAGCCAAAAACATTCAGTACTTC
cdr3_aa: CASSFRTGGVAKNIQYF

j_call: TRBJ1-3
clone_size: NA
d_call: NA
v_call: TRBV2
cdr3_nt: TGTGCCAGCAGTGAGGCTATGATCAGCTCTGGAAACACCATATATTTT
cdr3_aa: CASSEAMISSGNTIYF

j_call: TRBJ2-1
clone_size: NA
d_call: TRBD1
v_call: TRBV10-3
cdr3_nt: TGTGCCATCAGGGGCACTACAGGGGAAGGTCACTACAATGAGCAGTTCTTC
cdr3_aa: CAIRGTTGEGHYNEQFF

j_call: TRBJ1-1
clone_size: NA
d_call: NA
v_call: TRBV7-9
cdr3_nt: TGTGCCAGCAGCTTAGAGGACACTGAAGCTTTCTTT
cdr3_aa: CASSLEDTEAFF

j_call: TRBJ1-1
clone_size: NA
d_call: TRBD1
v_call: TRBV4-3
cdr3_nt: TGCGCCAGCAGCCAAACTTCGACAGGGGAAACTGAAGCTTTCTTT
cdr3_aa: CASSQTSTGETEAFF

j_call: TRBJ1-4
clone_size: many
d_call: NA
v_call: TRBV7-2
cdr3_nt: TGTGCCAGCAGACAAGGGGGGCGCACTAATGAAAAACTGTTTTTT
cdr3_aa: CASRQGGRTNEKLFF

j_call: TRBJ1-5
clone_size: few
d_call: NA
v_call: TRBV7-9
cdr3_nt: TGTGCCAGCAGTGGAGCGGAATATCAGCCCCAGCATTTT
cdr3_aa: CASSGAEYQPQHF

j_call: TRBJ1-1
clone_size: NA
d_call: NA
v_call: TRBV18
cdr3_nt: TGTGCCAGCTCACCACGAAAGGACACTGAAGCTTTCTTT
cdr3_aa: CASSPRKDTEAFF

j_call: TRBJ2-3
clone_size: NA
d_call: TRBD1
v_call: TRBV20-1
cdr3_nt: TGCAGTGCTGCAGACCGGGACAGGGTTGGCACAGATACGCAGTATTTT
cdr3_aa: CSAADRDRVGTDTQYF

j_call: TRBJ1-5
clone_size: NA
d_call: NA
v_call: TRBV19
cdr3_nt: TGTGCCAGTAGTATCCTTACCGGGAAATGGAATCAGCCCCAGCATTTT
cdr3_aa: CASSILTGKWNQPQHF

j_call: TRBJ2-3
clone_size: many
d_call: TRBD2
v_call: TRBV9
cdr3_nt: TGTGCCAGCAGCCCCAGCGGGGGGATGGATACGCAGTATTTT
cdr3_aa: CASSPSGGMDTQYF

j_call: TRBJ2-1
clone_size: NA
d_call: NA
v_call: TRBV13
cdr3_nt: TGTGCCAGCAGCGGTGCTAGGAGCTCCTACAATGAGCAGTTCTTC
cdr3_aa: CASSGARSSYNEQFF

j_call: TRBJ1-6
clone_size: few
d_call: TRBD1
v_call: TRBV5-1
cdr3_nt: TGCGCCAGCAGCTTGGGACAGGGGGCCGGGGTCAATTCACCCCTCCACTTT
cdr3_aa: CASSLGQGAGVNSPLHF

j_call: TRBJ1-4
clone_size: many
d_call: NA
v_call: TRBV6-5
cdr3_nt: TGTGCCAGCAGTCCCAACCTACAGGGCATACTGACGAAAAAACTGTTTTTT
cdr3_aa: CASSPNLQGILTKKLFF

j_call: TRBJ1-1
clone_size: few
d_call: NA
v_call: TRBV5-1
cdr3_nt: TGCGCCAGCAGCTTGGTAGGCAGGGGAGCAGCGGACACTGAAGCTTTCTTT
cdr3_aa: CASSLVGRGAADTEAFF

j_call: TRBJ2-7
clone_size: many
d_call: TRBD1
v_call: TRBV12-3/TRBV12-4
cdr3_nt: TGTGCCAGCAGCACAGGGGGTTACGAGCAGTACTTC
cdr3_aa: CASSTGGYEQYF

j_call: TRBJ1-1
clone_size: NA
d_call: NA
v_call: TRBV6-1
cdr3_nt: TGTGCCAGCAACCAAAGGGGGTCCGAAGCTTTCTTT
cdr3_aa: CASNQRGSEAFF

j_call: TRBJ2-2
clone_size: NA
d_call: NA
v_call: TRBV6-2/TRBV6-3
cdr3_nt: TGTGCCAGCAACAACCCGCCCCTTATGTTGACCGGGGAGCTGTTTTTT
cdr3_aa: CASNNPPLMLTGELFF

j_call: TRBJ1-2
clone_size: NA
d_call: NA
v_call: TRBV12-3/TRBV12-4
cdr3_nt: TGTGCCAGCAGTTTTAAACCGGATTTCTTGGGCTACACCTTC
cdr3_aa: CASSFKPDFLGYTF

j_call: TRBJ2-3
clone_size: many
d_call: NA
v_call: TRBV6-2/TRBV6-3
cdr3_nt: TGTGCCAGCAGCCACCCTAGCTTAGATACGCAGTATTTT
cdr3_aa: CASSHPSLDTQYF

j_call: TRBJ2-5
clone_size: many
d_call: NA
v_call: TRBV25-1
cdr3_nt: TGTGCCAGCAATCAGGGGTTGCGGGAGACCCAGTACTTC
cdr3_aa: CASNQGLRETQYF

j_call: TRBJ2-3
clone_size: NA
d_call: TRBD1
v_call: TRBV2
cdr3_nt: TGTGCCAGCAGTACAGGGGCAGATACGCAGTATTTT
cdr3_aa: CASSTGADTQYF

j_call: TRBJ2-1
clone_size: few
d_call: NA
v_call: TRBV7-9
cdr3_nt: TGTGCCAGCAGTCCAGTTAGCTCCTACAATGAGCAGTTCTTC
cdr3_aa: CASSPVSSYNEQFF

j_call: TRBJ1-2
clone_size: few
d_call: NA
v_call: TRBV5-1
cdr3_nt: TGCGCCAGCAGCGTTGGCAACAGCAACTATGGCTACACCTTC
cdr3_aa: CASSVGNSNYGYTF

j_call: TRBJ2-4
clone_size: few
d_call: NA
v_call: TRBV2
cdr3_nt: TGTGCCAGCAGGGACCCTGGAGGGGACATTCAGTACTTC
cdr3_aa: CASRDPGGDIQYF

j_call: TRBJ1-1
clone_size: few
d_call: TRBD1
v_call: TRBV6-2/TRBV6-3
cdr3_nt: TGTGCCAGCAGTACCGACAGGGGTAGGGGCACTGAAGCTTTCTTT
cdr3_aa: CASSTDRGRGTEAFF

j_call: TRBJ1-3
clone_size: few
d_call: NA
v_call: TRBV7-6
cdr3_nt: TGTGCCAGCAGCTTAAGTGGCCGGGACACCTTCTCTGGAAACACCATATATTTT
cdr3_aa: CASSLSGRDTFSGNTIYF

j_call: TRBJ2-3
clone_size: NA
d_call: NA
v_call: TRBV4-3
cdr3_nt: TGCGCCAGCAGCCGGATTGTCGGGGAACTGGCGGATACGCAGTATTTT
cdr3_aa: CASSRIVGELADTQYF

j_call: TRBJ1-5
clone_size: few
d_call: TRBD1
v_call: TRBV15
cdr3_nt: TGTGCCACCAGCAGAGGGGACAGTAGGGCCAATCAGCCCCAGCATTTT
cdr3_aa: CATSRGDSRANQPQHF

j_call: TRBJ2-1
clone_size: few
d_call: TRBD1
v_call: TRBV7-8
cdr3_nt: TGTGCCAGCAGCTTAGGGTCACAGGGGCTTTACAATGAGCAGTTCTTC
cdr3_aa: CASSLGSQGLYNEQFF

j_call: TRBJ2-7
clone_size: NA
d_call: TRBD1
v_call: TRBV7-2
cdr3_nt: TGTGCCAGCAGCTGGTCCGGGACAGTCTACGAGCAGTACTTC
cdr3_aa: CASSWSGTVYEQYF